Described below is a single T cell receptor (beta chain) sequence and its context. Its cognate antigen is unknown. Only CD45RO-negative cells positively selected for CCR7 counted as naive CD8 cells, so terminally differentiated effector memory CD45RA+ cells were excluded. Germline values: CDR1 SGHTA, CDR2 FQGTGA. This CDR3 comprises 14 residues. V dropped 5 bases and J dropped 1; count of bases not matched to a gene: 1. The authors ran the assay at deep level. Clones were sequenced by immunoSEQ multiplex PCR, and TCRdb holds only the in-frame ones, with some missing. The table has around 2.1 million clones, 85% to 95% seen once; the top ten hold roughly 1.7%. These data are taken from a study of shared clonotypes between healthy human individuals. Study-wide background: The donor group consisted of a couple of women and three men, aged 18 to 49.

Regarding the study as a whole: The study found about 5.1% of naive CD4 clonotypes shared across a few donors.

The clonotype comes from a man younger than 30 in good health. Some clones in this sample may be carry-over from other donors' samples. Sequencing input: naive CD8+ T cells from PBMCs. J is TRBJ2-1 and V is TRBV7-3, with 8 positions matching TRBD2. The CDR3 sequence is CASSERESYNEQFF. The CDR3 DNA sequence: TGTGCCAGCAGCGAGCGGGAGTCCTACAATGAGCAGTTCTTC. The entire variable domain, with the rest obtained from reference TRBV7-3 and TRBJ2-1, is as follows: GAGVSQTPSNKVTEKGKYVELRCDPISGHTALYWYRQSLGQGPEFLIYFQGTGAADDSGLPNDRFFAVRPEGSVSTLKIQRTERGDSAVYLCASSERESYNEQFFGPGTRLTVL.